One and the same sample provided the 20 T cell receptor beta chains below, sequenced in a study of T cells in Graves' hyperthyroidism and ophthalmopathy. Template material for amplifying TCR beta CDR3 regions consisted of RNA transcripts. With the HTBI primer set, the TCR CDR3 went through a first round of RT-PCR. TCRdb redid the calling of the multiplex PCR reads with MiXCR, one entry per CDR3 protein. The sample consists of more than 600,000 distinct CDR3 sequences, roughly 15% of them appearing once. Specimen: blood. The receptors come from a man between 18 and 29 years old with Graves' hyperthyroidism.

This chain uses TRBV6-5 with TRBJ2-3, with 7 bases aligning to TRBD2. The ends lost 4 bases at V and 2 bases at J; junction bases unmatched: 6. The germline V gene has CDR1 MNHEY and CDR2 SVGAGI. The CDR3 runs 15 residues. Here the CDR3 reads CASSSTTSPTDTQYF. The CDR3 bases are TGTGCCAGCAGTTCAACGACTAGCCCCACAGATACGCAGTATTTT.

V gene TRBV15 combines with J gene TRBJ1-1; no reliable D call. The CDR3 contains 20 residues. Trimming took off 0 bases at V and 3 bases at J, with 26 bases between the two ends. Germline V CDR1 and CDR2: LNHNV, YYDKDF (reference sequence). CDR3 DNA sequence: TGTGCCACCAGCAGAGATATGGGCCGAGTAGAACAACCCCGCGACACTGAAGCTTTCTTT. Amino acids: CATSRDMGRVEQPRDTEAFF.

This clonotype was recorded at least ten times. The chain couples TRBV30 to TRBJ2-1; D remains unclear. Germline V gene sequence: CDR1 GTSNPN, CDR2 SVGIG (reference sequence). Trimming cost V 2 bases and J 7 bases, with 3 bases left between them. This CDR3 comprises 10 residues. In DNA form, the CDR3 reads TGTGCCTGGAGTACGAATGAGCAGTTCTTC. Amino acid sequence: CAWSTNEQFF.

The chain joins TRBV18 to TRBJ2-1; 12 nucleotides agree with TRBD1. The CDR3 is 14 residues long. The germline V gene has CDR1 KGHSH and CDR2 LQKENI. The V gene end was trimmed by 4 bases and the J gene end by 7 bases; junction bases not matched to a gene: 2. CDR3: CASSRDRGRNEQFF. CDR3 nucleotides: TGTGCCAGCTCACGGGACAGGGGGCGAAATGAGCAGTTCTTC.

This clonotype occurred many times. The V gene is TRBV14, the J gene TRBJ2-7; 7 bases are shared with TRBD1. The germline CDR1 and CDR2 sequences are SGHDN and FVKESK. The V gene end was trimmed by 4 bases and the J gene end by 0 bases; junction bases not matched to a gene: 6. This CDR3 comprises 15 residues. Written as DNA, the CDR3 is TGTGCCAGCAGCCTTGTGGGGACAGTCTCCTACGAGCAGTACTTC. Protein sequence: CASSLVGTVSYEQYF.

This clonotype was seen many times. This rearrangement joins TRBV2 to TRBJ1-6; possible D gene TRBD1, 5 bases. Germline CDR1 SNHLY, CDR2 FYNNEI. V was cut by 11 bases and J by 6 bases, with 17 bases left in between. The CDR3 contains 14 residues. As DNA, the CDR3 is TGTGCCCGATCAGCGTGGGGGGGTAATTCACCCCTCCACTTT. Its translation: CARSAWGGNSPLHF.

This clonotype was counted ten times or more. The chain joins TRBV12-3 or TRBV12-4 to TRBJ2-3; D call uncertain. The V gene lost 2 bases and the J gene lost 4 bases, with 16 bases spanning the gap. The CDR3 is 16 amino acids. The CDR3 DNA reads as TGTGCCAGCAGTTTATGGGCCGGCCTCGAGGCAGATACGCAGTATTTT. Translated: CASSLWAGLEADTQYF.

This clonotype has at least ten counts. The V call is TRBV20-1, the J call TRBJ2-7, with 10 bases that match TRBD2. This CDR3 contains 16 residues. CDR1 and CDR2 (germline): DFQATT, SNEGSKA (reference sequence). Trimming cost V 5 bases and J 4 bases; bases outside gene matches: 14. The CDR3 region is CSALDPQAGGPYEQYF. The CDR3 bases are TGCAGTGCTCTAGATCCCCAAGCGGGAGGGCCTTACGAGCAGTACTTC.

This clonotype was detected many times. J is TRBJ2-3 and V is TRBV2, with 11 positions matching TRBD2. Germline CDR1 SNHLY, CDR2 FYNNEI. This CDR3 is 15 amino acids long. The V gene end was trimmed by 5 bases and the J gene end by 5 bases; junction bases not matched to a gene: 6. As DNA, the CDR3 is TGTGCCAGCAGTCGAACTAGCGGGAGTGAAGATACGCAGTATTTT. Amino acids: CASSRTSGSEDTQYF.

The chain combines TRBV4-1 with TRBJ2-7; no reliable D call. The CDR3 spans 13 residues. Germline V CDR1 and CDR2: MGHRA, YSYEKL. Trimming took 0 bases from V and 5 from J, leaving 8 bases between them. This chain's CDR3 is CASSQDRPDEQYF. CDR3 in DNA: TGCGCCAGCAGCCAAGATCGCCCCGACGAGCAGTACTTC.

This chain uses TRBV28 with TRBJ2-1; 12 nucleotides agree with TRBD2. The V segment lost 3 bases and the J segment 9 bases; nucleotides outside the gene matches: 9. The CDR3 contains 16 residues. The germline CDR1 and CDR2 sequences are MDHEN and SYDVKM. The CDR3 DNA reads as TGTGCCAGCAGTTTGCTAGCGGGAGGGCCTGCAGGTGAGCAGTTCTTC. Its protein is CASSLLAGGPAGEQFF.

This clonotype showed up just a few times. The chain recombines TRBV6-5 with TRBJ1-2, with 7 nucleotides matching TRBD1. This CDR3 region has 17 residues. The junction had 10 bases not matched to a gene; V was cut back by 3 bases and J by 0 bases. Germline V CDR1 and CDR2: MNHEY, SVGAGI. The CDR3 DNA reads as TGTGCCAGCAGTTATCCAGGACAGGCCCAAGCTAACTATGGCTACACCTTC. Its translation: CASSYPGQAQANYGYTF.

This clonotype was counted only a few times. The chain employs TRBV18 and TRBJ1-4, with D tentatively TRBD1 (6 bases). The CDR3 contains 15 residues. In germline, CDR1 is KGHSH, CDR2 LQKENI. Between the trimmed V and J ends, which lost 3 bases and 7 bases, there was a span of 15 bases. The CDR3 nucleotides are TGTGCCAGCTCACCGGGGGGGCGCGAGAGTGAAAAACTGTTTTTT. This translates into CASSPGGRESEKLFF.

There are many counts of this clonotype. The rearrangement links TRBV2 to TRBJ1-2, with 11 bases fitting TRBD1. Trimming at V came to 6 bases and at J to 6 bases, leaving 3 bases not matched to a gene. Germline CDR1 and CDR2: SNHLY and FYNNEI. CDR3 size: 13 residues. This chain's CDR3 is CASSVGQGDGYTF. CDR3 sequence (DNA): TGTGCCAGCAGCGTGGGACAGGGGGATGGCTACACCTTC.

This chain uses TRBV9 with TRBJ2-7, with D possibly being TRBD1 (6 bases). The germline V gene has CDR1 SGDLS and CDR2 YYNGEE. V was clipped by 0 bases and J by 0 bases, with 7 bases between them. The CDR3 spans 14 residues. CDR3 residues: CASSVGDNSYEQYF. The CDR3 nucleotides read TGTGCCAGCAGCGTAGGGGACAACTCCTACGAGCAGTACTTC.

This clonotype was picked up many times. The CDR3 DNA follows: TGTGCCAGCAGTTACGGGAAGGGTTGGGACACTGAAGCTTTCTTT. It specifies CASSYGKGWDTEAFF. The rearrangement uses TRBV6-5 and TRBJ1-1; D remains unclear. The CDR3 length is 15 residues. With 2 bases removed from V and 3 bases from J, the gap between germline ends came to 13 bases. Germline V CDR1 and CDR2: MNHEY, SVGAGI.

Ten or more counts support this clonotype. The V call is TRBV7-2, the J call TRBJ2-7; D is perhaps TRBD2 (5 bases). This CDR3 is built from 14 residues. V was trimmed by 4 bases and J by 3 bases, leaving 13 bases between them. The germline gives CDR1 SGHTA, CDR2 FQGNSA. CDR3 in DNA: TGTGCCAGCAGCTCCCTCGAGCGGAACTACGAGCAGTACTTC. Its translation: CASSSLERNYEQYF.

This clonotype was counted only a few times. The chain combines TRBV7-3 with TRBJ2-7; the D is unclear. The V gene lost 0 bases and the J gene lost 0 bases, with 6 bases spanning the gap. The germline V gene has CDR1 SGHTA and CDR2 FQGTGA. This CDR3 spans 14 amino acids. DNA of the CDR3: TGTGCCAGCAGCTTAACAGTGACCTCCTACGAGCAGTACTTC. Protein sequence: CASSLTVTSYEQYF.

The chain employs TRBV6-5 and TRBJ2-5, with 7 bases that match TRBD2. V dropped 2 bases and J dropped 1; count of bases not matched to a gene: 10. The CDR3 runs to 17 residues. Germline lookup yields CDR1 MNHEY and CDR2 SVGAGI. The CDR3 reads CASSYPAGRQVQETQYF. CDR3 nucleotides: TGTGCCAGCAGTTACCCAGCGGGACGTCAGGTCCAAGAGACCCAGTACTTC.

This clonotype came up many times. The rearrangement uses TRBV3-1 and TRBJ2-1, with TRBD2 identical over 14 bases. J was trimmed by 8 bases and V by 6 bases; bases with no gene match: 15. Germline-derived CDR1 and CDR2 are LGHDT and YNNKEL (reference sequence). The CDR3 runs 18 residues. The CDR3 protein is CASSPTSGRAGFRDEQFF. CDR3 nucleotide sequence: TGTGCCAGCAGTCCGACTAGCGGGAGGGCCGGGTTTCGTGATGAGCAGTTCTTC.